A selection of T cell receptor beta chains follows, all from one sample in a study of sequential checkpoint blockade in melanoma. Here immunoSEQ multiplex PCR was the method, and the copy in TCRdb shows in-frame clones only, minus some. This sample has some 18,000 clones, with approximately 72% found just once. The starting material was CD8+ T cells sorted from blood (inferred from file names), obtained from a patient given nivolumab and ipilimumab in sequence. The receptor source for this set is a human donor with melanoma. CDR3s include the opening cysteine and the closing phenylalanine or tryptophan. A D gene is named only where the DNA matches it firmly. Size tells how often a clone was seen (once, few, many) or the class of an expanded clone, and some rows leave it out.

size: -
V: TRBV6-6
D: -
J: TRBJ1-2
DNA: TGTGCCAGCTACGGTCAGGGGGGCTACACCTTC
CDR3: CASYGQGGYTF

size: -
V: TRBV5-1
D: -
J: TRBJ2-7
DNA: TGCGCCAGCAGCTTGGACAGGGATTGGTCCCTCGAGCAGTACTTC
CDR3: CASSLDRDWSLEQYF

size: -
V: TRBV6-4
D: -
J: TRBJ1-5
DNA: TGTGCCAGCAGTGATCCGAATCAGCCCCAGCATTTT
CDR3: CASSDPNQPQHF

size: few
V: TRBV16
D: -
J: TRBJ1-4
DNA: TGTGCCAGCAGCCAAGCCCCGACAAACCGTGGGGAAAAACTGTTTTTT
CDR3: CASSQAPTNRGEKLFF

size: once
V: TRBV27
D: TRBD1
J: TRBJ2-7
DNA: TGTGCCAGCAGTACATTGGGACAGGGGGTCTCCTACGAGCAGTACTTC
CDR3: CASSTLGQGVSYEQYF

size: -
V: TRBV7-9
D: -
J: TRBJ2-7
DNA: TGTGCCAGCAGCTCAACTACGGGATACGAGCAGTACTTC
CDR3: CASSSTTGYEQYF

size: -
V: TRBV7-9
D: -
J: TRBJ2-7
DNA: TGTGCCAGCAGCTCCAACTACGAGCAGTACTTC
CDR3: CASSSNYEQYF

size: -
V: TRBV6-1
D: TRBD1
J: TRBJ1-1
DNA: TGTGCCAGCAGTTCTCGACAGGGATTTTATGAAGCTTTCTTT
CDR3: CASSSRQGFYEAFF

size: -
V: TRBV7-9
D: -
J: TRBJ2-5
DNA: TGTGCCAGCAGCCGACTAGATCTTCAAGAGACCCAGTACTTC
CDR3: CASSRLDLQETQYF

size: -
V: TRBV15
D: -
J: TRBJ2-7
DNA: TGTGCCACCAGCACAACCTTTAGGGGGGGTGGCGAGCAGTACTTC
CDR3: CATSTTFRGGGEQYF

size: -
V: TRBV6-6
D: -
J: TRBJ2-7
DNA: TGTGCCAGCAGTCCAACAAACTACGAGCAGTACTTC
CDR3: CASSPTNYEQYF

size: -
V: TRBV9
D: TRBD2
J: TRBJ2-3
DNA: TGTGCCAGCAGCTCCGGGAGGCCCGCAGATACGCAGTATTTT
CDR3: CASSSGRPADTQYF

size: -
V: TRBV5-8
D: TRBD2
J: TRBJ2-7
DNA: TGTGCCAGCAGCTTACGACTAGCGGGTCAGAGCTCCTACGAGCAGTACTTC
CDR3: CASSLRLAGQSSYEQYF

size: -
V: TRBV7-8
D: -
J: TRBJ2-7
DNA: TGTGCCAGCAGCTTAGCGCGATCCTACGAGCAGTACTTC
CDR3: CASSLARSYEQYF

size: -
V: TRBV6-5
D: -
J: TRBJ2-7
DNA: TGTGCCAGCAGTTACCCGACAGGAGGCGAGCAGTACTTC
CDR3: CASSYPTGGEQYF

size: few
V: TRBV2
D: TRBD1
J: TRBJ2-7
DNA: TGTGCCAGCAGGGACAGGGTCGGTGAGCAGTACTTC
CDR3: CASRDRVGEQYF

size: -
V: TRBV9
D: -
J: TRBJ2-6
DNA: TGTGCCAGCAGCGTAGACACACAAAGCTCTGGGGCCAACGTCCTGACTTTC
CDR3: CASSVDTQSSGANVLTF

size: few
V: TRBV7-9
D: -
J: TRBJ2-7
DNA: TGTGCCAGCAGCTCTTCCGGGAGTCGGAACGAGCAGTACTTC
CDR3: CASSSSGSRNEQYF

size: -
V: TRBV5-6
D: TRBD1
J: TRBJ2-7
DNA: TGTGCCAGCAGACAAGGACAGGCCTACGAGCAGTACTTC
CDR3: CASRQGQAYEQYF

size: -
V: TRBV9
D: -
J: TRBJ1-2
DNA: TGTGCCAGCAGCCCCGTAGGGGCCGGCTATGGCTACACCTTC
CDR3: CASSPVGAGYGYTF

size: -
V: TRBV11-3
D: -
J: TRBJ2-6
DNA: TGTGCCAGCAGCCACAAAACATACTCTGGGGCCAACGTCCTGACTTTC
CDR3: CASSHKTYSGANVLTF

size: few
V: TRBV6-1
D: -
J: TRBJ1-6
DNA: TGTGCCAGCAGTGAATTCACGGAGAACTCACCCCTCCACTTT
CDR3: CASSEFTENSPLHF

size: -
V: TRBV5-1
D: TRBD1
J: TRBJ1-1
DNA: TGCGCCAGCAGCTTGGGGACAGGGACTGAAGCTTTCTTT
CDR3: CASSLGTGTEAFF

size: -
V: TRBV18
D: TRBD2
J: TRBJ2-1
DNA: TGTGCCAGCTCACAAGGGACTAGCTTCAATGAGCAGTTCTTC
CDR3: CASSQGTSFNEQFF

size: -
V: TRBV5-4
D: TRBD1
J: TRBJ1-1
DNA: TGTGCCAGCAGCTGGGACAGGGGGCACACTGAAGCTTTCTTT
CDR3: CASSWDRGHTEAFF

size: -
V: TRBV11-2
D: -
J: TRBJ2-3
DNA: TGTGCCAGCAGCTTAGCGTGGGGCAGATCCACAGATACGCAGTATTTT
CDR3: CASSLAWGRSTDTQYF

size: -
V: TRBV5-5
D: TRBD1
J: TRBJ1-4
DNA: TGTGCCAGCAGGCCCGGGACAGACCCTGAAAAACTGTTTTTT
CDR3: CASRPGTDPEKLFF

size: -
V: TRBV7-3
D: -
J: TRBJ1-1
DNA: TGTGCCAGCCGCGGAGACAGGGAAGCTTTCTTT
CDR3: CASRGDREAFF

size: few
V: TRBV6-1
D: TRBD1
J: TRBJ2-7
DNA: TGTGCCAGCAGTGAATTAGGGGGCTCCTCTTACGAGCAGTACTTC
CDR3: CASSELGGSSYEQYF

size: -
V: TRBV14
D: TRBD2
J: TRBJ2-7
DNA: TGTGCCAGCAGCCAAGGACTAGCGATCGCCTACGAGCAGTACTTC
CDR3: CASSQGLAIAYEQYF

size: few
V: TRBV13
D: -
J: TRBJ2-1
DNA: TGTGCCAGCAGCTTCACAAGGACAGAGCACAATGAGCAGTTCTTC
CDR3: CASSFTRTEHNEQFF

size: few
V: TRBV5-6
D: -
J: TRBJ2-3
DNA: TGTGCCAGCAGCTGGGACTCATCTAGCACAGATACGCAGTATTTT
CDR3: CASSWDSSSTDTQYF

size: few
V: TRBV19
D: TRBD1
J: TRBJ1-1
DNA: TGTGCCAGTATACCAGGGGGCGCCGCTGAAGCTTTCTTT
CDR3: CASIPGGAAEAFF

size: -
V: TRBV19
D: TRBD1
J: TRBJ1-1
DNA: TGTGCCAGTAGTTCACCCCGGGACAGTAACACTGAAGCTTTCTTT
CDR3: CASSSPRDSNTEAFF

size: -
V: TRBV14
D: -
J: TRBJ1-2
DNA: TGTGCCAGCAGCCAAACCTACTCGGGGGGTCGTGATGGCTACACCTTC
CDR3: CASSQTYSGGRDGYTF

size: -
V: TRBV28
D: -
J: TRBJ1-5
DNA: TGTGCCAGCAGTTTAGTCGGGCAGGGTTGGAATTTCGGCAATCAGCCCCAGCATTTT
CDR3: CASSLVGQGWNFGNQPQHF

size: once
V: TRBV7-9
D: -
J: TRBJ2-7
DNA: TGTGCCAGCAGCTTAGATATCCAGGTCCTCTCCTACGAGCAGTACTTC
CDR3: CASSLDIQVLSYEQYF

size: -
V: TRBV6-5
D: -
J: TRBJ1-5
DNA: TGTGCCAGCAGTTCTGACCCCATTACAGGTCAGCCCCAGCATTTT
CDR3: CASSSDPITGQPQHF

size: once
V: TRBV11-3
D: TRBD2
J: TRBJ2-7
DNA: TGTGCCAGCAGCTTGGGCGGGAGGATCGTCTACGAGCAGTACTTC
CDR3: CASSLGGRIVYEQYF

size: few
V: TRBV19
D: -
J: TRBJ1-5
DNA: TGTGCCAGTAGGGGAACAGGGTTGGGTGGCAATCAGCCCCAGCATTTT
CDR3: CASRGTGLGGNQPQHF

size: -
V: TRBV13
D: TRBD1
J: TRBJ2-7
DNA: TGTGCCAGCAGCTTAGGACAGGGGGCGGAGGAGCAGTACTTC
CDR3: CASSLGQGAEEQYF

size: medium-sized
V: TRBV11-2
D: -
J: TRBJ1-5
DNA: TGTGCCAGCAGCTTAGAGGGCACAAGCAATCAGCCCCAGCATTTT
CDR3: CASSLEGTSNQPQHF

size: -
V: TRBV6-1
D: -
J: TRBJ2-2
DNA: TGTGCCAGCAGTGAAGCCCTAGCGGGGGAGCTGTTTTTT
CDR3: CASSEALAGELFF

size: -
V: TRBV10-2
D: TRBD1
J: TRBJ2-7
DNA: TGCGCCAGCAGCCAGGGGGCCTCCTACGAGCAGTACTTC
CDR3: CASSQGASYEQYF

size: -
V: TRBV18
D: TRBD2
J: TRBJ2-7
DNA: TGTGCCAGCTCCCGGGGGGGCGAGCAGTACTTC
CDR3: CASSRGGEQYF

size: -
V: TRBV27
D: -
J: TRBJ2-7
DNA: TGTGCCAGCAGTCCCTCCAGACTAGGCGAGCAGTACTTC
CDR3: CASSPSRLGEQYF

size: few
V: TRBV19
D: -
J: TRBJ1-5
DNA: TGTGCCAGTAGCCCCCGGGCCTTGGACAGCCCCCAGCATTTT
CDR3: CASSPRALDSPQHF

size: -
V: TRBV6-5
D: -
J: TRBJ1-1
DNA: TGTGCCAGCAGTCAGGGGTTGAACACTGAAGCTTTCTTT
CDR3: CASSQGLNTEAFF

size: -
V: TRBV27
D: TRBD2
J: TRBJ2-7
DNA: TGTGCCAGCAGCCTTAGGACTAGCGGGCACGAGCAGTACTTC
CDR3: CASSLRTSGHEQYF